Below are 27 T cell receptor beta chains sequenced from a single sample in a study of identical twins. TCRdb fed the 5' RACE reads into MiXCR, producing one record per CDR3 protein. The sample has some 1,700,000 distinct CDR3 sequences, less than 35% seen once. The sequenced sample was cord blood. The receptors come from a newborn girl in good health.

This chain uses TRBV25-1 with TRBJ1-5; D possibly corresponds to TRBD1 (5 bases). V lost 4 bases, J lost 3 bases, and 10 bases lay in between. In germline, CDR1 is MGHDK, CDR2 SYGVNS. The CDR3 extends over 14 amino acids. This CDR3 is CASSGAGSNQPQHF. The CDR3 nucleotides are TGTGCCAGCAGTGGGGCAGGGTCCAATCAGCCCCAGCATTTT. The whole variable domain, remainder taken from reference TRBV25-1 and TRBJ1-5, is EADIYQTPRYLVIGTGKKITLECSQTMGHDKMYWYQQDPGMELHLIHYSYGVNSTEKGDLSSESTVSRIRTEHFPLTLESARPSHTSQYLCASSGAGSNQPQHFGDGTRLSIL.

This clonotype was counted between two and nine times. The chain carries TRBV7-9 and TRBJ2-7; 9 nucleotides align to TRBD1. V trimming: 5 bases; J trimming: 3 bases; junction bases outside the gene matches: 14. Germline V gene lookup returns CDR1 SEHNR and CDR2 FQNEAQ (reference sequence). This CDR3 is built from 17 residues. The CDR3 nucleotides are TGTGCCAGCAGCGCAATCGGGTATAAGGACAGGGGCTACGAGCAGTACTTC. Translating it yields CASSAIGYKDRGYEQYF.

This sequence joins TRBV6-5 and TRBJ1-2; possible D gene TRBD1, 6 bases. This CDR3 has 12 amino acids. Germline CDR1 and CDR2: MNHEY and SVGAGI. V lost 2 bases and J 10 bases, leaving 11 bases between the germline ends. CDR3 DNA sequence: TGTGCCAGCAGTTACACAGGGCATGACTACACCTTC. This gives the protein CASSYTGHDYTF.

The rearrangement joins TRBV28 to TRBJ2-3, with TRBD2 matching over 8 bases. With V trimmed by 6 bases and J by 7 bases, 18 bases remained unmatched. The CDR3 has 17 amino acids. Germline CDR1 and CDR2: MDHEN and SYDVKM. This CDR3 is CASSLTSGPIGRHTQYF. The CDR3 DNA follows: TGTGCCAGCAGCCTAACTAGCGGTCCCATCGGGCGACATACGCAGTATTTT.

Turning to this clonotype: A junction end diverges from the germline sequence, so it may reflect a read error. The chain has TRBV12-3 or TRBV12-4 and TRBJ2-1, with D tentatively TRBD1 or TRBD2 (5 bases each). The CDR3 extends over 13 amino acids. The CDR3 reads CASSLGVNNKQFF. The CDR3 bases are TGTGCCAGCAGTTTGGGGGTAAACAATAAGCAGTTCTTC.

This clonotype has a handful of counts. This sequence joins TRBV5-5 and TRBJ2-5, with TRBD2 as a possible D gene (7 bases). V was pared by 5 bases and J by 5 bases, with 19 bases between. Germline V gene lookup returns CDR1 SGHKS and CDR2 YYEKEE (reference sequence). This CDR3 contains 15 residues. CDR3 coding DNA: TGTGCCAGCAGTACGCAGGTCGGGGGGCGGGAGACCCAGTACTTC. Residues: CASSTQVGGRETQYF.

The chain couples TRBV6-1 to TRBJ2-1; 12 bases are a match to TRBD2. Germline assignment: CDR1 MNHNS and CDR2 SASEGT. J was trimmed by 5 bases and V by 8 bases; bases with no gene match: 7. The length of the CDR3 is 15 residues. CDR3 DNA: TGTGCCAGCGGCTTTACTAGCGGGGGGCACAATGAGCAGTTCTTC. It encodes CASGFTSGGHNEQFF.

The V gene is TRBV7-2, the J gene TRBJ2-3; 13 nucleotides line up with TRBD2. CDR3 length equals 18 residues. Germline CDR1 and CDR2: SGHTA and FQGNSA. V dropped 7 bases and J dropped 3; count of bases not matched to a gene: 13. CDR3 in DNA: TGTGCCAGCACCTTTACGGGACTAGCGGGGATAGGGACAGATACGCAGTATTTT. Translating it yields CASTFTGLAGIGTDTQYF.

The CDR3 protein is CASSIAGQDIQYF. CDR3 DNA: TGTGCCAGCAGTATAGCGGGGCAAGACATTCAGTACTTC. The chain uses TRBV28 and TRBJ2-5; 8 bases map to TRBD2. The J call may be in error: the DNA end matches TRBJ2-4 better. Germline lookup yields CDR1 MDHEN and CDR2 SYDVKM. The CDR3 loop spans 13 amino acids.

The gene calls are TRBV7-2 and TRBJ1-1, with TRBD1 matching over 8 bases. J was trimmed by 5 bases and V by 1 base; bases with no gene match: 6. Germline CDR1 is SGHTA and CDR2 is FQGNSA. CDR3 length: 15 amino acids. CDR3 residues: CASSLVAGGSTEAFF. CDR3 in DNA: TGTGCCAGCAGCTTAGTCGCAGGGGGCAGTACTGAAGCTTTCTTT.

This clonotype appeared a few times. V usage is TRBV6-1 and J usage is TRBJ2-3; possibly TRBD1 for D (7 bases). CDR1 and CDR2 from the germline V gene are MNHNS and SASEGT. Trimming removed 6 bases at V and 3 bases at J, with 16 bases between. The CDR3 is 15 residues long. The CDR3 region is CASREYRGGTDTQYF. CDR3 in DNA: TGTGCCAGCAGGGAATACAGGGGAGGTACAGATACGCAGTATTTT.

This clonotype came up a few times. The chain links TRBV24-1 to TRBJ2-1; D is possibly TRBD1 or TRBD2 (6 bases each). Germline V gives CDR1 KGHDR, CDR2 SFDVKD. V was pared by 8 bases and J by 3 bases, with 10 bases between. This CDR3 is 13 amino acids long. The CDR3, as DNA: TGTGCCACCATGAAGGGGGGCTACAATGAGCAGTTCTTC. As protein: CATMKGGYNEQFF.

This clonotype was seen only a few times. V gene TRBV4-2 combines with J gene TRBJ2-5; D is unresolved. CDR1 is LGHNA and CDR2 is YNFKEQ in the germline V gene. CDR3 length equals 14 residues. Trimming shortened V by 2 bases and J by 1 base, and 8 bases separated the two germline ends. The CDR3: CASSQPSRQETQYF. The DNA of the CDR3 is TGTGCCAGCAGCCAACCGTCTCGCCAAGAGACCCAGTACTTC.

This clonotype has at least ten counts. This chain links TRBV27 with TRBJ1-6; D remains ambiguous. The CDR3 has 12 amino acids. V was shortened by 1 base and J by 9 bases, with 4 bases between the two germline ends. The germline V gene has CDR1 MNHEY and CDR2 SMNVEV (reference sequence). CDR3 sequence reads: CASSLWGSPLHF. The CDR3 nucleotides are TGTGCCAGCAGTTTATGGGGTTCACCCCTCCACTTT.

The V and J genes are TRBV7-8 and TRBJ1-1, with D tentatively TRBD1 (5 bases). Trimming removed 4 bases at V and 1 base at J, with 13 bases between. CDR1 is SGHVS, CDR2 FQNEAQ, per germline. The CDR3 length is 15 residues. CDR3 DNA sequence: TGTGCCAGCAGCTACCCTCAGGGTGGGAACACTGAAGCTTTCTTT. It yields the protein CASSYPQGGNTEAFF.

This clonotype was picked up many times. This chain connects TRBV6-1 to TRBJ2-1; 13 nucleotides line up with TRBD2. The CDR3 contains 17 residues. With 6 bases clipped from V and 7 bases from J, the junction kept 12 bases outside the gene matches. The germline V gene encodes CDR1 MNHNS and CDR2 SASEGT. In DNA, the CDR3 is TGTGCCAGCAGCAAAACTAGCGGGAGGGCCAAAGCGAATGAGCAGTTCTTC. Protein: CASSKTSGRAKANEQFF.

This clonotype was seen a handful of times. This chain uses TRBV4-2 with TRBJ2-7, with 7 bases fitting TRBD2. Germline trimming cut 1 base from V and 1 base from J; bases unmatched to any gene: 10. From germline, CDR1 is LGHNA and CDR2 YNFKEQ. The CDR3 covers 17 residues. This CDR3 reads CASSQGSGTSQSYEQYF. CDR3 sequence (DNA): TGTGCCAGCAGCCAAGGGAGCGGGACTTCCCAATCCTACGAGCAGTACTTC.

The J gene is TRBJ1-1, the V gene TRBV27; 9 bases are shared with TRBD1. Germline CDR1 and CDR2: MNHEY and SMNVEV (reference sequence). The CDR3 covers 17 residues. V was clipped by 1 base and J by 1 base; unmatched bases: 7. CDR3 residues: CASSLWGGQGSNTEAFF. In nucleotides, the CDR3 is TGTGCCAGCAGTTTATGGGGGGGACAGGGCTCGAACACTGAAGCTTTCTTT.

This chain uses TRBV10-3 with TRBJ2-1, with D possibly TRBD2 on 6 matching bases. V was shortened by 0 bases and J by 0 bases, with 12 bases between the two germline ends. Germline V gives CDR1 ENHRY, CDR2 SYGVKD. This CDR3 comprises 17 residues. CDR3: CAISESIGTGSYNEQFF. CDR3 DNA sequence: TGTGCCATCAGTGAGTCGATTGGGACTGGCTCCTACAATGAGCAGTTCTTC.

This clonotype appeared a few times. V is TRBV10-3 and J is TRBJ2-1; possibly TRBD1 for D (5 bases). Trimming cost V 8 bases and J 0 bases, with 14 bases left between them. CDR1 is ENHRY and CDR2 is SYGVKD in the germline V gene. The CDR3 totals 15 residues. CDR3 region: CAIGSRQGSYNEQFF. CDR3 coding DNA: TGTGCCATCGGTTCTCGGCAGGGCTCCTACAATGAGCAGTTCTTC.

The chain links TRBV28 to TRBJ2-7; 7 bases match TRBD1. V gave up 1 base and J gave up 3 bases; unmatched junction bases: 12. Germline assignment: CDR1 MDHEN and CDR2 SYDVKM. The CDR3 has 17 amino acids. This chain's CDR3 is CASSLYRRTGAGYEQYF. The CDR3 nucleotides read TGTGCCAGCAGTTTATATCGCCGTACAGGGGCAGGCTACGAGCAGTACTTC.

V gene TRBV4-2 combines with J gene TRBJ2-7; 11 bases are shared with TRBD2. The CDR3 is 16 amino acids. Germline CDR1 reads LGHNA; CDR2 reads YNFKEQ. The ends lost 1 base at V and 2 bases at J; junction bases unmatched: 4. The CDR3: CASSQVALAGAYEQYF. The DNA of the CDR3 is TGTGCCAGCAGCCAAGTAGCACTAGCGGGAGCCTACGAGCAGTACTTC.

This chain uses TRBV12-3 or TRBV12-4 with TRBJ1-1; D not resolved. Trimming took off 2 bases at V and 4 bases at J, with 5 bases between the two ends. There are 12 residues in the CDR3. The CDR3 sequence: CASSLISTEAFF. CDR3 in DNA: TGTGCCAGCAGTTTAATCAGCACTGAAGCTTTCTTT.

The chain employs TRBV20-1 and TRBJ2-1, with D possibly matching TRBD2 (5 bases). Per germline, CDR1 DFQATT and CDR2 SNEGSKA (reference sequence). Trimming stripped 4 bases from V and 3 bases from J, with 16 bases between. This CDR3 comprises 15 residues. The CDR3: CSATGIRQIYNEQFF. The CDR3 region has the DNA TGCAGTGCTACGGGGATACGACAAATCTACAATGAGCAGTTCTTC.

The V gene is TRBV2, the J gene TRBJ1-5, with TRBD1 identical over 9 bases. Looked up from germline, CDR1 is SNHLY and CDR2 is FYNNEI. With 8 bases clipped from V and 15 bases from J, the junction kept 8 bases outside the gene matches. The CDR3 runs to 11 residues. The CDR3 region has the DNA TGTGCCAGCGGGACAGGGTATCGTCGGCATTTT. Amino acids: CASGTGYRRHF. Together with reference TRBV2 and TRBJ1-5, the CDR3 gives the full variable domain: EPEVTQTPSHQVTQMGQEVILRCVPISNHLYFYWYRQILGQKVEFLVSFYNNEISEKSEIFDDQFSVERPDGSNFTLKIRSTKLEDSAMYFCASGTGYRRHFGDGTRLSIL.

As DNA, the CDR3 is TGTGCCAGCAACCAGGGGTTAGGCTCCTATAATTCACCCCTCCACTTT. Translation: CASNQGLGSYNSPLHF. The rearrangement joins TRBV3-1 to TRBJ1-6, with D tentatively TRBD1 (6 bases). The CDR3 is 16 residues long. V lost 7 bases, J lost 0 bases, and 13 bases lay in between. The germline V gene has CDR1 LGHDT and CDR2 YNNKEL (reference sequence). Supplemented by reference TRBV3-1 and TRBJ1-6, the full variable domain reads DTAVSQTPKYLVTQMGNDKSIKCEQNLGHDTMYWYKQDSKKFLKIMFSYNNKELIINETVPNRFSPKSPDKAHLNLHINSLELGDSAVYFCASNQGLGSYNSPLHFGNGTRLTVT.

The DNA for the CDR3 is TGCGCCAGCAGCCGGGACAGGGCCCCCTACGAGCAGTACTTC. Its protein product is CASSRDRAPYEQYF. This chain connects TRBV5-1 to TRBJ2-7, with 9 nucleotides matching TRBD1. In germline, CDR1 is SGHRS, CDR2 YFSETQ. The CDR3 has 14 residues. Trimming at V came to 4 bases and at J to 2 bases, leaving 4 bases not matched to a gene.